These 20 T cell receptor beta chains came from one sample sequenced in a study of control samples from healthy donors and cancer patients. Generated by immunoSEQ multiplex PCR, the TCRdb table keeps only in-frame clones and is missing some. Here the sample spans about 94,000 clones, around nine tenths being singletons. Specimen: blood. The receptor set was obtained from a woman aged 18-29 years in good health.

This clone is a singleton in its sample. This rearrangement joins TRBV5-4 to TRBJ1-4; the D gene is possibly TRBD1 (6 bases). Germline V CDR1 and CDR2: SGHNT, YYREEE (reference sequence). The CDR3 sequence is 14 residues long. The ends were cut back, 1 base at V and 8 bases at J, with 12 bases in the middle. CDR3 bases: TGTGCCAGCAGCTTGACAGGGATGGGGGAAAAACTGTTTTTT. This codes for CASSLTGMGEKLFF.

V is TRBV5-1 and J is TRBJ2-5, with TRBD2 matching 7 bases. After removal of 0 bases from V and 2 bases from J, the junction contained 7 bases not matched to a gene. CDR3 length equals 16 residues. Germline V gene lookup returns CDR1 SGHRS and CDR2 YFSETQ. The CDR3 bases are TGCGCCAGCAGCTTGGTAAGCGGGGCCGATCAAGAGACCCAGTACTTC. This translates into CASSLVSGADQETQYF.

In its sample, this clone was seen a few times. The V call is TRBV7-8, the J call TRBJ2-3; D is perhaps TRBD2 (6 bases). Trimming cost V 8 bases and J 4 bases, with 22 bases left between them. CDR3 length: 16 residues. Germline V gene data show CDR1 as SGHVS and CDR2 as FQNEAQ. The CDR3 is CASGTGRESISDTQYF. Here the CDR3 DNA reads TGTGCCAGCGGGACGGGACGGGAGAGTATTTCAGATACGCAGTATTTT.

V and J are TRBV2 and TRBJ2-2, with D unresolved. V was cut by 6 bases and J by 3 bases, with 11 bases left in between. Germline loops: CDR1 SNHLY, CDR2 FYNNEI. This CDR3 has 14 amino acids. The chain's CDR3 is CASRDRMDTGELFF. The CDR3 region has the DNA TGTGCCAGCAGGGACCGCATGGACACCGGGGAGCTGTTTTTT. Looking up the rest from reference TRBV2 and TRBJ2-2 gives the full variable domain: EPEVTQTPSHQVTQMGQEVILRCVPISNHLYFYWYRQILGQKVEFLVSFYNNEISEKSEIFDDQFSVERPDGSNFTLKIRSTKLEDSAMYFCASRDRMDTGELFFGEGSRLTVL.

This clone has only a few counts. The chain couples TRBV7-3 to TRBJ2-5; 12 bases are shared with TRBD1. The CDR3 length is 15 residues. Germline V gene data show CDR1 as SGHTA and CDR2 as FQGTGA. Losses at the gene ends were 2 bases for V and 6 bases for J; bases not matched to a gene: 4. CDR3 loop: CASSLGTGGGQTQYF. The CDR3 bases are TGTGCCAGCAGCTTAGGGACAGGGGGCGGGCAGACCCAGTACTTC.

This clone was counted a single time. This CDR3 is CASSRRGAGIYNEQFF. The CDR3 region has the DNA TGTGCCAGCAGTAGACGGGGAGCGGGGATCTACAATGAGCAGTTCTTC. V gene TRBV5-4 combines with J gene TRBJ2-1; 7 bases agree with TRBD2. CDR1 SGHNT and CDR2 YYREEE come from the germline V gene (reference sequence). The CDR3 is made up of 16 amino acids. V dropped 5 bases and J dropped 3; count of bases not matched to a gene: 11.

The chain combines TRBV6-5 with TRBJ1-1; 7 nucleotides match TRBD1. This CDR3 spans 13 amino acids. Trimming at V came to 8 bases and at J to 5 bases, leaving 8 bases not matched to a gene. In germline, CDR1 is MNHEY, CDR2 SVGAGI. The CDR3 spells CASGGRGKTEAFF. In DNA form, the CDR3 reads TGTGCCAGCGGGGGCAGGGGGAAAACTGAAGCTTTCTTT.

This chain connects TRBV2 to TRBJ2-2; 12 nucleotides align to TRBD1. Germline loops: CDR1 SNHLY, CDR2 FYNNEI. The CDR3 consists of 16 residues. Losses at the gene ends were 5 bases for V and 3 bases for J; bases not matched to a gene: 4. The CDR3 nucleotides read TGTGCCAGCAGTTCCGGGACAGGGGGCTACACCGGGGAGCTGTTTTTT. Translated, it gives CASSSGTGGYTGELFF. The variable domain in full, completed from reference TRBV2 and TRBJ2-2, reads EPEVTQTPSHQVTQMGQEVILRCVPISNHLYFYWYRQILGQKVEFLVSFYNNEISEKSEIFDDQFSVERPDGSNFTLKIRSTKLEDSAMYFCASSSGTGGYTGELFFGEGSRLTVL.

This chain joins TRBV6-5 and TRBJ2-7; 7 positions agree with TRBD1. Germline assignment: CDR1 MNHEY and CDR2 SVGAGI. The CDR3 runs 14 residues. The junction had 4 bases not matched to a gene; V was cut back by 5 bases and J by 0 bases. The CDR3 nucleotides read TGTGCCAGCAGTCCCGGGACAGTCTCCTACGAGCAGTACTTC. Amino acids: CASSPGTVSYEQYF.

V usage is TRBV6-6 and J usage is TRBJ2-3; D possibly corresponds to TRBD1 (6 bases). The germline V gene encodes CDR1 MNHNY and CDR2 SVGAGI (reference sequence). The ends were cut back, 6 bases at V and 3 bases at J, with 13 bases in the middle. The CDR3 loop spans 14 amino acids. In DNA, the CDR3 is TGTGCCAGCAGACACAGGGAGTGGACAGATACGCAGTATTTT. Its protein is CASRHREWTDTQYF.

The gene calls are TRBV13 and TRBJ2-1; no clear D gene. The CDR3 spans 16 residues. V was trimmed by 2 bases and J by 2 bases, leaving 13 bases between them. CDR1 PRHDT and CDR2 FYEKMQ come from the germline V gene (reference sequence). The CDR3 coding sequence is TGTGCCAGCAGCTTAATGGGTCAGCTTACCTACAATGAGCAGTTCTTC. Translated, it gives CASSLMGQLTYNEQFF.

The genes are TRBV7-9 and TRBJ1-1, with D possibly matching TRBD1 (5 bases). The CDR3 runs 11 residues. Germline assignment: CDR1 SEHNR and CDR2 FQNEAQ (reference sequence). In nucleotides, the CDR3 is TGTGGAGGGGAGGAGAACACTGAAGCTTTCTTT. Translating it yields CGGEENTEAFF.

The chain combines TRBV27 with TRBJ2-3; D is uncertain. The ends were cut back, 0 bases at V and 2 bases at J, with 9 bases in the middle. The germline V gene has CDR1 MNHEY and CDR2 SMNVEV (reference sequence). This CDR3 has 15 amino acids. The chain's CDR3 is CASSLSGRNTDTQYF. The CDR3 bases are TGTGCCAGCAGTTTATCGGGCAGAAACACAGATACGCAGTATTTT.

V gene TRBV12-3 or TRBV12-4 combines with J gene TRBJ1-4, with D possibly matching TRBD1 (5 bases). V lost 5 bases, J lost 8 bases, and 12 bases lay in between. The CDR3 loop spans 13 amino acids. CDR3 region: CASSRGDFEKLFF. The CDR3, as DNA: TGTGCCAGCAGTCGGGGGGATTTCGAAAAACTGTTTTTT.

The gene calls are TRBV4-2 and TRBJ2-1; 8 bases are a match to TRBD1. There are 16 residues in the CDR3. J was trimmed by 3 bases and V by 1 base; bases with no gene match: 5. Germline CDR1 reads LGHNA; CDR2 reads YNFKEQ. CDR3 bases: TGTGCCAGCAGCCAAGGGACAGGGTCTGGCTACAATGAGCAGTTCTTC. Translated: CASSQGTGSGYNEQFF.

The count of this clone is one. V gene TRBV14 combines with J gene TRBJ1-2; D is ambiguous. Per the germline V gene, CDR1 is SGHDN and CDR2 is FVKESK. The CDR3 totals 12 residues. The V end lost 2 bases, the J end lost 13 bases, and 14 bases lay between the germline ends. Here the CDR3 DNA reads TGTGCCAGCAGCCAAATTACGGGGAAGGGCACCTTC. It is translated as CASSQITGKGTF.

This clone has just one count. The gene calls are TRBV13 and TRBJ2-7; weak D call: TRBD1 (6 bases). CDR1 is PRHDT and CDR2 is FYEKMQ in the germline V gene (reference sequence). This CDR3 spans 15 amino acids. V was trimmed by 2 bases and J by 3 bases, leaving 14 bases between them. In DNA, the CDR3 is TGTGCCAGCAGCTTATCAGGACAGAGAGTCTACGAGCAGTACTTC. Amino acids: CASSLSGQRVYEQYF.

The chain is built from TRBV2 and TRBJ1-6; D gene ambiguous. Germline loops: CDR1 SNHLY, CDR2 FYNNEI. The CDR3 runs to 15 residues. Trimming left V 3 bases short and J 6 bases short, with 12 bases between. The CDR3 DNA sequence: TGTGCCAGCAGTGATCAGTCAGGTCGTAATTCACCCCTCCACTTT. Translation gives CASSDQSGRNSPLHF. Full variable domain (remainder filled in from reference TRBV2 and TRBJ1-6): EPEVTQTPSHQVTQMGQEVILRCVPISNHLYFYWYRQILGQKVEFLVSFYNNEISEKSEIFDDQFSVERPDGSNFTLKIRSTKLEDSAMYFCASSDQSGRNSPLHFGNGTRLTVT.

The V call is TRBV14, the J call TRBJ2-3, with D uncertain. Trimming left V 4 bases short and J 7 bases short, with 9 bases between. This CDR3 is 12 amino acids long. Germline CDR1 SGHDN, CDR2 FVKESK. The CDR3 coding sequence is TGTGCCAGCAGCCCTCTAGGGTATACGCAGTATTTT. Its translation: CASSPLGYTQYF.

This rearrangement joins TRBV3-1 (or the pseudogene TRBV3-2) to TRBJ1-6; D ambiguous. This CDR3 region has 15 residues. The V gene lost 5 bases and the J gene lost 7 bases, with 15 bases spanning the gap. Germline V gives CDR1 LGHDT, CDR2 YNNKEL (reference sequence). CDR3 coding DNA: TGTGCCAGCAGCTATTCCGGGTCTCAGAATTCACCCCTCCACTTT. This translates into CASSYSGSQNSPLHF.